This TCR beta chain was sequenced during a study of cytomegalovirus exposure and HLA in healthy donors. It was with 60 Vbeta and 13 Jbeta primers that the PCR ran. TCRdb's table, derived via immunoSEQ multiplex PCR, lists solely in-frame clones and lacks some. The table lists around 130,000 clones, around four fifths of them singletons. The CDR3 covers 15 residues. Germline-derived CDR1 and CDR2 are LNHNV and YYDKDF (reference sequence). Germline trimming cut 1 base from V and 4 bases from J; bases unmatched to any gene: 3. The clonotype originates from a male donor in good health and CMV-seropositive. The chain joins TRBV15 to TRBJ2-1, with 8 bases fitting TRBD2. The sample was PBMCs. CDR3 in DNA: TGTGCCACCAGCAGAGTAACTAGCGGTTACAATGAGCAGTTCTTC. Translating it yields CATSRVTSGYNEQFF.